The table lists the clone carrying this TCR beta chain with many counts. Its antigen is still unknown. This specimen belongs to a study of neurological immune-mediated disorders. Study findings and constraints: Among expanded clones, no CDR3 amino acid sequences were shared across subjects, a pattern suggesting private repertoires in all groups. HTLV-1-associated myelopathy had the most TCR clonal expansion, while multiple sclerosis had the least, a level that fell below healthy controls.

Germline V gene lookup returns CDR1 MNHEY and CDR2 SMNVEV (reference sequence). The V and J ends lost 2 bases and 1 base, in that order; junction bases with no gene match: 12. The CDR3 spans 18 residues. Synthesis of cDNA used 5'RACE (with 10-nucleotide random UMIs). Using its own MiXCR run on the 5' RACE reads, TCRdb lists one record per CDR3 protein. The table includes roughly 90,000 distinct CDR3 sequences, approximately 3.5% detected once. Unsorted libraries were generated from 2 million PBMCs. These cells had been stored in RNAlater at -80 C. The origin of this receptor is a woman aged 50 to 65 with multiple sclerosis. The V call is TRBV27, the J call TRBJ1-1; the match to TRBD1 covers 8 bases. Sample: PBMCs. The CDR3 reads CASSLNAPGQGRNTEAFF. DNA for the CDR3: TGTGCCAGCAGTTTAAACGCCCCTGGACAGGGAAGGAACACTGAAGCTTTCTTT.